The 18 T cell receptor beta chains given below trace back to one sample, sequenced in a study of T-cell reconstitution after alpha-beta-depleted transplantation in children. Unique molecular identifiers featured in how the TCRbeta library was prepared. Via MiXCR, TCRdb re-called the PCR reads, giving one row per CDR3 protein. The sample yields roughly 280,000 distinct CDR3 sequences, around 10% seen once. Specimen: peripheral blood, collected 180 days after TCRalphabeta/CD19-depleted stem cell transplant. The origin of the receptors is a male patient under 10 years old who had a stem cell transplant for chronic granulomatous disease, so the T cells may come from the graft donor.

Turning to this clonotype: Being one base from a much bigger clone, this may be a read error. This chain links TRBV5-1 with TRBJ2-3; D uncertain. Per germline, CDR1 SGHRS and CDR2 YFSETQ. Trimming stripped 7 bases from V and 6 bases from J, with 15 bases between. This CDR3 is built from 13 residues. CDR3 nucleotide sequence: TGCGCCAGCTGGATAGGTTCTAAGGATACGCAGTATTTT. It specifies CASWIGSKDTQYF.

This clonotype was recorded many times. The CDR3 sequence: CARPGLANYNEQFF. CDR3 bases: TGTGCCAGACCGGGACTAGCTAATTACAATGAGCAGTTCTTC. The V call is TRBV7-9, the J call TRBJ2-1; 9 positions agree with TRBD2. Per germline, CDR1 SEHNR and CDR2 FQNEAQ (reference sequence). The junction had 7 bases not matched to a gene; V was cut back by 9 bases and J by 4 bases. The CDR3 is 14 amino acids. The full variable domain, its missing parts supplied by reference TRBV7-9 and TRBJ2-1, is DTGVSQNPRHKITKRGQNVTFRCDPISEHNRLYWYRQTLGQGPEFLTYFQNEAQLEKSRLLSDRFSAERPKGSFSTLEIQRTEQGDSAMYLCARPGLANYNEQFFGPGTRLTVL.

This clonotype was detected many times. The chain carries TRBV20-1 and TRBJ2-1; 7 nucleotides align to TRBD2. Germline V gives CDR1 DFQATT, CDR2 SNEGSKA (reference sequence). Trimming removed 5 bases from V and 6 bases from J; junction bases left unmatched: 16. The CDR3 extends over 16 amino acids. The CDR3, as DNA: TGCAGTGCTGGAATTCCGGCTGGACTAGGGGCCAATGAGCAGTTCTTC. This gives the protein CSAGIPAGLGANEQFF.

This sequence joins TRBV2 and TRBJ2-1; 9 nucleotides match TRBD2. CDR1 and CDR2 from the germline V gene are SNHLY and FYNNEI. This CDR3 is 17 amino acids long. The ends lost 4 bases at V and 3 bases at J; junction bases unmatched: 10. The chain's CDR3 is CASSVVRGGALYNEQFF. DNA of the CDR3: TGTGCCAGCAGTGTGGTTCGCGGGGGGGCTCTCTACAATGAGCAGTTCTTC.

In this sample, this clonotype turned up many times. This chain joins TRBV7-2 and TRBJ2-4, with D maybe TRBD2 (6 bases). Germline CDR1 reads SGHTA; CDR2 reads FQGNSA. This CDR3 has 15 residues. V shed 6 bases and J shed 6 bases, with 18 bases lying between them. Written as DNA, the CDR3 is TGTGCCAGCAGACCTCGGGGGAGTGTTGGAAACATTCAGTACTTC. Protein: CASRPRGSVGNIQYF. Variable domain in full (rest from reference TRBV7-2 and TRBJ2-4): GAGVSQSPSNKVTEKGKDVELRCDPISGHTALYWYRQSLGQGLEFLIYFQGNSAPDKSGLPSDRFSAERTGGSVSTLTIQRTQQEDSAVYLCASRPRGSVGNIQYFGAGTRLSVL.

The chain has TRBV5-1 and TRBJ2-3; 9 positions match TRBD2. CDR1 and CDR2 from the germline V gene are SGHRS and YFSETQ. The CDR3 sequence is 16 residues long. The V and J ends lost 3 bases and 0 bases, in that order; junction bases with no gene match: 5. This CDR3 is CASSSGLAKSTDTQYF. CDR3 sequence (DNA): TGCGCCAGCAGCTCCGGACTAGCGAAGAGCACAGATACGCAGTATTTT.

This clonotype was found many times. The chain recombines TRBV5-1 with TRBJ1-2; unclear D gene. Germline-derived CDR1 and CDR2 are SGHRS and YFSETQ. Trimming stripped 2 bases from V and 6 bases from J, with 14 bases between. The CDR3 spans 14 residues. The CDR3 loop is CASSLQTSPDGYTF. DNA of the CDR3: TGCGCCAGCAGCTTACAGACTAGCCCTGATGGCTACACCTTC.

Of note for this clonotype: A much larger clonotype is one base distant, so this may be a read error. This chain links TRBV20-1 with TRBJ1-5; D is unclear. The V gene's germline CDR1 is DFQATT and CDR2 SNEGSKA (reference sequence). This CDR3 has 16 residues. CDR3 sequence: CCARDIGGVKDQPQHF. For the CDR3, the DNA is TGCTGTGCTAGAGATATAGGCGGGGTAAAAGATCAGCCCCAGCATTTT.

This clonotype occurred many times. V is TRBV7-3 and J is TRBJ2-2; D unclear. Deletions cut 3 bases from V and 9 bases from J, with 8 bases between. Germline loops: CDR1 SGHTA, CDR2 FQGTGA. CDR3 length equals 12 residues. In DNA form, the CDR3 reads TGTGCCAGCAGCTTGGACGCCCGGGAGCTGTTTTTT. Protein product: CASSLDARELFF.

This clonotype has at least ten counts. V is TRBV7-9 and J is TRBJ2-5; D is unclear. V lost 1 base and J lost 3, with 9 bases in between. The CDR3 consists of 14 residues. Germline V lookup: CDR1 SEHNR, CDR2 FQNEAQ (reference sequence). CDR3 sequence reads: CASSLGYRKETQYF. DNA of the CDR3: TGTGCCAGCAGCTTAGGGTACCGTAAAGAGACCCAGTACTTC.

This clonotype has at least ten counts. The V gene is TRBV5-1, the J gene TRBJ1-6, with D possibly matching TRBD1 (6 bases). From germline, CDR1 is SGHRS and CDR2 YFSETQ. The CDR3 consists of 13 residues. Trimming stripped 5 bases from V and 7 bases from J, with 10 bases between. In DNA, the CDR3 is TGCGCCAGCAGATGGGACAAAAATTCACCCCTCCACTTT. Its translation: CASRWDKNSPLHF.

With regard to this clonotype: A read error may be the cause here, since a much bigger clone is one base away. The chain couples TRBV5-1 to TRBJ2-3; 7 positions agree with TRBD1. Germline trimming cut 4 bases from V and 4 bases from J; bases unmatched to any gene: 6. In germline, CDR1 is SGHRS, CDR2 YFSETQ. CDR3 length equals 14 residues. Here the CDR3 DNA reads TGCGCCAGCAGCCGCCGACAGGGCGCAGATACGCAGTATTTT. Its protein is CASSRRQGADTQYF.

In this sample, this clonotype turned up many times. The chain links TRBV10-3 to TRBJ1-2; the D gene is possibly TRBD1 (6 bases). The V end lost 4 bases, the J end lost 2 bases, and 14 bases lay between the germline ends. The CDR3 is 15 residues long. CDR1 and CDR2 (germline): ENHRY, SYGVKD. DNA for the CDR3: TGTGCCATCAGTGGATACAGGGAAGTAAACTATGGCTACACCTTC. Translated, it gives CAISGYREVNYGYTF.

This clonotype was seen at least ten times. The chain employs TRBV27 and TRBJ1-5; D not resolved. From germline, CDR1 is MNHEY and CDR2 SMNVEV (reference sequence). V shed 3 bases and J shed 1 base, with 7 bases lying between them. The CDR3 runs 14 residues. CDR3 nucleotide sequence: TGTGCCAGCAGTTTGAGGAGGAGCAATCAGCCCCAGCATTTT. Residues: CASSLRRSNQPQHF.

This clonotype has a count of ten or more. The rearrangement links TRBV5-1 to TRBJ2-7; D possibly corresponds to TRBD1 (6 bases). Trimming shortened V by 6 bases and J by 0 bases, and 22 bases separated the two germline ends. Germline V gene lookup returns CDR1 SGHRS and CDR2 YFSETQ. This CDR3 is 17 amino acids long. DNA for the CDR3: TGCGCCAGCATGGCCCCGGAACAGGGTTTGGTCTCCTACGAGCAGTACTTC. The encoded protein is CASMAPEQGLVSYEQYF.

Remarks on this clonotype: One base away lies a much larger clone, so this may be a sequencing read error. The gene calls are TRBV5-5 and TRBJ2-7, with TRBD1 identical over 8 bases. Germline V gene data show CDR1 as SGHKS and CDR2 as YYEKEE (reference sequence). This CDR3 has 14 residues. The CDR3 is CAGSFGQGVCEQYF. The DNA for the CDR3 is TGTGCCGGCAGCTTTGGACAGGGTGTCTGTGAGCAGTACTTC.

This clonotype has at least ten counts. The rearrangement uses TRBV7-9 and TRBJ1-2; 10 nucleotides agree with TRBD1. Germline CDR1 reads SEHNR; CDR2 reads FQNEAQ (reference sequence). This CDR3 region has 15 residues. V shed 5 bases, J shed 4 bases, and the junction held 7 bases outside the gene matches. CDR3 nucleotide sequence: TGTGCCAGCAGCAAAGACAGGGGGCTAATCTATGGCTACACCTTC. Translated: CASSKDRGLIYGYTF.

This clonotype came up many times. This chain connects TRBV5-6 to TRBJ2-3; D remains ambiguous. The CDR3 extends over 13 amino acids. Germline values: CDR1 SGHDT, CDR2 YYEEEE. V was clipped by 5 bases and J by 1 base, with 8 bases between them. The CDR3: CASRPLGTDTQYF. DNA of the CDR3: TGTGCCAGCAGGCCGCTCGGCACAGATACGCAGTATTTT.